This is a list of T cell receptor beta chains from one sample in a study of blood T cell repertoires in COVID-19. This table comes from immunoSEQ multiplex PCR, and its TCRdb copy is limited to in-frame clones, with some not included. The sample includes fewer than 450,000 clones, about 89% seen only once; the top ten take around 6%. The sample was peripheral blood. The source is a woman aged 50 to 60 with COVID-19, enrolled during active disease. The CDR3 runs from the conserved cysteine through the conserved F or W. The D gene is left open where the match is weak. Expanded clones are given a class, and other clones once, few, many or no size at all.

d_gene	abundance	v_gene	j_gene	CDR3nt	CDR3aa
TRBD2	.	TRBV11-1	TRBJ2-3	TGTGCCAGCAGCTCGGGACTAGCTGCGCAGTATTTT	CASSSGLAAQYF
.	.	TRBV21-1	TRBJ1-2	TGTGCCAGCAGCCCCTGGACTCCTGGCTGCTATGGCTACACCTTC	CASSPWTPGCYGYTF
TRBD2	.	TRBV19	TRBJ2-1	TGTGCCAGTAGGAACGACGGGACTAGCGTGTACAATGAGCAGTTCTTC	CASRNDGTSVYNEQFF
TRBD1	.	TRBV5-6	TRBJ2-5	TGTGCCAGCAGCTCAGGGACAGGGACCGACTTC	CASSSGTGTDF
TRBD1	few	TRBV6-5	TRBJ2-7	TGTGCCAGCACCTCGGGAGGGACAGGGGAGTCCGAGCAGTACTTC	CASTSGGTGESEQYF
TRBD2	few	TRBV7-8	TRBJ2-2	TGTGCCAGCAGCTTAAGATTAGCGGGTGTTACCGGGGAGCTGTTTTTT	CASSLRLAGVTGELFF
.	.	TRBV6-1	TRBJ2-1	TGTGCCAGCAGTGAATTCAGTTCCTACAATGAGCAGTTCTTC	CASSEFSSYNEQFF
.	.	TRBV6-5	TRBJ1-1	TGTGCCAGCAAAGAGAGCCGATGGACTGAAGCTTTCTTT	CASKESRWTEAFF
TRBD1	.	TRBV18	TRBJ1-3	TGTGCCAGCTCACCTTCCGGACAGGGCCATTCTGGAAACACCATATATTTT	CASSPSGQGHSGNTIYF
TRBD1	.	TRBV19	TRBJ1-1	TGTGCCAGTAGTAGACAGGACAGGGTGAACACTGAAGCTTTCTTT	CASSRQDRVNTEAFF
TRBD1	.	TRBV6-5	TRBJ2-2	TGTGACACCGGGACAGCTGCCTGGGGCGGGGAGCTGTTTTTT	CDTGTAAWGGELFF
TRBD1	.	TRBV19	TRBJ2-1	TGTGCCAGTAGTATTCGTGGGACAGGGGGTAATGAGCAGTTCTTC	CASSIRGTGGNEQFF
.	.	TRBV5-8	TRBJ2-2	TGTGCCAGCAGCTTCCTCCCCTATATAACAGGGTCCGGGGAGCTGTTTTTT	CASSFLPYITGSGELFF
.	.	TRBV9	TRBJ2-2	TGTGCCAGCAGCGTATCTAGCTCCGGGGAGCTGTTTTTT	CASSVSSSGELFF
TRBD2	.	TRBV29-1	TRBJ2-1	TGCAGCGGCGGACTTGGGACTAGCGATGAGCAGTTCTTC	CSGGLGTSDEQFF
TRBD2	.	TRBV4-1	TRBJ2-1	TGCGCCAGCAGCCAACCAACGGTGACTAGCGGGAGAGGTGAGCAGTTCTTC	CASSQPTVTSGRGEQFF
.	.	TRBV27	TRBJ1-4	TGTGCCAGCAGACATAATGAAAAACTGTTTTTT	CASRHNEKLFF
TRBD2	.	TRBV6-2/TRBV6-3	TRBJ2-1	TGTGCCAGCAGTAAGTCCCCTCGAGCGGGAGGGCCCTACAATGAGCAGTTCTTC	CASSKSPRAGGPYNEQFF
TRBD2	.	TRBV5-4	TRBJ2-1	TGTGCCAGCAGTATGAGCGGGAGGGCCAGGAATGAGCAGTTCTTC	CASSMSGRARNEQFF
TRBD1	.	TRBV5-4	TRBJ2-5	TGTGCCAGCAGCTTGGGACAGGGGGCAAGGGAGACCCAGTACTTC	CASSLGQGARETQYF
TRBD2	.	TRBV7-8	TRBJ2-1	TGTGCCAGCAGCTTAGAGGGACTAGATTCCTACAATGAGCAGTTCTTC	CASSLEGLDSYNEQFF
TRBD1	.	TRBV7-9	TRBJ1-1	TGTGCCAGCAGCCTCGGACAGGGGGCGGATGCGGCTTTCTTT	CASSLGQGADAAFF
.	.	TRBV11-2	TRBJ2-4	TGTGCCAGCAGCTTATCAGGAAACATTCAGTACTTC	CASSLSGNIQYF
TRBD1	.	TRBV7-8	TRBJ2-7	TGTGCCAGCAGCTCCCGGGACAGGGTTCGAGGGGACGAGCAGTACTTC	CASSSRDRVRGDEQYF
TRBD1	.	TRBV2	TRBJ2-7	TGTGCCAGCAGGCGACAGGGGTCCCCCTCCTACGAGCAGTACTTC	CASRRQGSPSYEQYF
TRBD1	.	TRBV15	TRBJ1-2	TGTGCCACCAGCAGGGGACAGAACTATGGCTACACCTTC	CATSRGQNYGYTF
TRBD1	once	TRBV5-1	TRBJ2-4	TGCGCCAGCAGCTTCGAAGGGACAGGGGGCGGCAAAAACATTCAGTACTTC	CASSFEGTGGGKNIQYF
TRBD2	.	TRBV18	TRBJ2-2	TGTGCCAGCTCACCAGGGCGGGGGAGCACCGGGGAGCTGTTTTTT	CASSPGRGSTGELFF
TRBD1	.	TRBV19	TRBJ2-3	TGTGCCAGTAGGGGACAGGGGGGCACAGATACGCAGTATTTT	CASRGQGGTDTQYF
TRBD1	.	TRBV5-1	TRBJ2-5	TGCGCCAGCAGCTTAGGGACAGGAAAAGAGACCCAGTACTTC	CASSLGTGKETQYF
TRBD1	.	TRBV5-6	TRBJ1-3	TGTGCCAGCAGCTTAGACGACAGGGGCTCTGGAAACACCATATATTTT	CASSLDDRGSGNTIYF
.	.	TRBV6-6	TRBJ1-2	TGTGCCAGCAGTACCGGGGGGGTAGGGTATGGCTACACCTTC	CASSTGGVGYGYTF
TRBD1	.	TRBV19	TRBJ1-1	TGTGCCAGTAGTGTTGGAGGGGGCAGGACTGAAGCTTTCTTT	CASSVGGGRTEAFF
TRBD2	.	TRBV27	TRBJ2-3	TGTGCCAGCCGGCGACTAGCACCGGATACGCAGTATTTT	CASRRLAPDTQYF
.	.	TRBV6-5	TRBJ2-6	TGTGCCAGCAGTTTCACAGGGAGTGGGGCCAACGTCCTGACTTTC	CASSFTGSGANVLTF
.	.	TRBV29-1	TRBJ1-2	TGCAGCGTTGACCCCTCGGAGGGCTACACCTTC	CSVDPSEGYTF
.	.	TRBV30	TRBJ2-1	TGTGCCTGGATATCCGGGAGTGTAATTTCCTACAATGAGCAGTTCTTC	CAWISGSVISYNEQFF
.	.	TRBV5-4	TRBJ2-7	TGTGCCAGCAGCCCGGGTGGGGCTAGCGTCAAGCAGTACTTC	CASSPGGASVKQYF
TRBD2	.	TRBV4-1	TRBJ2-7	TGCGCCAGCAGCCAGGGTTCCAGACTAGCGGGAGTGGACTACGAGCAGTACTTC	CASSQGSRLAGVDYEQYF
.	.	TRBV10-3	TRBJ2-5	TGTGCCATCAGTGCGTCCGGGACTCACGGGGGAGAGACCCAGTACTTC	CAISASGTHGGETQYF
TRBD2	.	TRBV5-1	TRBJ2-1	TGCGCCAGCAGCTTGAGTCCGGCTAGCGGGAACAATGAGCAGTTCTTC	CASSLSPASGNNEQFF